This TCR beta chain derives from a study of blood T cell repertoires in COVID-19. Study context: Samples taken during acute and convalescent COVID-19 were collected in the United States, Italy and Spain. T cells, B-cell-depleted T cells, or PBMCs supplied cDNA or gDNA.

Per the authors' pipeline: Reference gene primer amplification yielded estimated nucleated cell counts. Here immunoSEQ multiplex PCR was the method, and the copy in TCRdb shows in-frame clones only, minus some. That table gives V, J and clone size, and the DNA gave D and trimming. In the table there are around 370,000 clones, under 95% of which are singletons. The clonotype originates from a woman aged 18-29 years who had recovered from COVID-19. The sequencing sample was made of peripheral blood.

CDR3 bases: TGCGCCAGCGCCTCTCTAGCGGGAGCCGGGGAGACCCAGTACTTC. Its translation: CASASLAGAGETQYF. The chain carries TRBV5-1 and TRBJ2-5; 10 bases align to TRBD2. In germline, CDR1 is SGHRS, CDR2 YFSETQ. V trimming: 7 bases; J trimming: 5 bases; junction bases outside the gene matches: 11. There are 15 residues in the CDR3.